These 13 T cell receptor beta chains were all obtained from the same sample, sequenced in a study of OX40 agonist ivuxolimab in advanced cancers. Sequencing used immunoSEQ multiplex PCR; TCRdb keeps in-frame clones, though not all of them. This table has some 33,000 clones, approximately 89% appearing once. The sequences come from CD4+ or CD8+ T cells sorted from blood, collected in a trial of the OX40 agonist ivuxolimab. The receptor set was obtained from an adult with an advanced solid tumor such as melanoma, head and neck, liver or kidney cancer.

This chain joins TRBV25-1 and TRBJ2-7; D possibly matches TRBD1 or TRBD2 (7 bases each). Germline CDR1 reads MGHDK; CDR2 reads SYGVNS. Trimming removed 9 bases from V and 6 bases from J, with 27 bases in between. The CDR3 runs 16 residues. As DNA, the CDR3 is TGTGCCAGACCCGGGGGGACAGTGCCCTATCGGAGCGAGCAGTACTTC. Translated, it gives CARPGGTVPYRSEQYF.

The rearrangement uses TRBV30 and TRBJ2-7, with TRBD2 matching 8 bases. CDR1 is GTSNPN, CDR2 SVGIG, per germline (reference sequence). With 4 bases clipped from V and 6 bases from J, the junction kept 11 bases outside the gene matches. The CDR3 is made up of 14 amino acids. CDR3 loop: CAWNSAGGISEQYF. In DNA form, the CDR3 reads TGTGCCTGGAACAGCGCGGGAGGAATTAGCGAGCAGTACTTC.

This clone showed up just once. The V call is TRBV19, the J call TRBJ2-7, with D possibly TRBD2 on 5 matching bases. The germline V and J ends were trimmed by 1 base and 5 bases, with 9 bases remaining between them. Germline lookup yields CDR1 LNHDA and CDR2 SQIVND (reference sequence). The CDR3 sequence is 13 residues long. The CDR3 nucleotides are TGTGCCAGTAGTATAGCTAGCTTCAACGAGCAGTACTTC. Translation: CASSIASFNEQYF.

The CDR3 DNA follows: TGTGCCAGTAGATCCCGGACAGGGTTGAACACTGAAGCTTTCTTT. Protein sequence: CASRSRTGLNTEAFF. This sequence joins TRBV19 and TRBJ1-1, with 8 nucleotides matching TRBD1. Germline V CDR1 and CDR2: LNHDA, SQIVND (reference sequence). Trimming at V came to 6 bases and at J to 0 bases, leaving 6 bases not matched to a gene. CDR3 length: 15 amino acids.

V usage is TRBV7-9 and J usage is TRBJ2-7; D uncertain. Germline assignment: CDR1 SEHNR and CDR2 FQNEAQ (reference sequence). Trimming stripped 4 bases from V and 13 bases from J, with 17 bases between. The CDR3 spans 12 residues. The CDR3 bases are TGTGCCAGCAGCTACTCTGGTGGTCATGACTACTTC. Translation: CASSYSGGHDYF.

This clone was recorded once. The chain uses TRBV28 and TRBJ2-7, with D perhaps matching TRBD2 (7 bases). Trimming stripped 5 bases from V and 0 bases from J, with 23 bases between. CDR3 size: 18 residues. Germline loops: CDR1 MDHEN, CDR2 SYDVKM. CDR3 DNA: TGTGCCAGCAGTCAACAACCGATGCGGGGGCTAAGCTCCTACGAGCAGTACTTC. This encodes CASSQQPMRGLSSYEQYF.

This chain joins TRBV5-1 and TRBJ2-2; D perhaps matches TRBD1 (6 bases). V was clipped by 4 bases and J by 1 base, with 11 bases between them. This CDR3 comprises 15 residues. Germline V gene sequence: CDR1 SGHRS, CDR2 YFSETQ. The CDR3 protein is CASSMTGGNTGELFF. The CDR3 DNA follows: TGCGCCAGCAGCATGACAGGAGGGAACACCGGGGAGCTGTTTTTT.

The gene calls are TRBV27 and TRBJ2-5, with D tentatively TRBD1 or TRBD2 (6 bases each). V lost 7 bases, J lost 4 bases, and 13 bases lay in between. The germline gives CDR1 MNHEY, CDR2 SMNVEV (reference sequence). The CDR3 extends over 13 amino acids. The CDR3 loop reads CASNPGASETQYF. The CDR3 DNA reads as TGTGCCAGCAATCCGGGGGCCTCAGAGACCCAGTACTTC.

This chain uses TRBV13 with TRBJ2-1, with TRBD1 matching over 11 bases. Germline assignment: CDR1 PRHDT and CDR2 FYEKMQ (reference sequence). The trim removed 5 bases at V and 7 bases at J, leaving 7 bases unmatched. The CDR3 sequence is 15 residues long. Written as DNA, the CDR3 is TGTGCCAGCAGCGAGGACAGGGGGCTCGATAATGAGCAGTTCTTC. Its protein product is CASSEDRGLDNEQFF.

This chain links TRBV7-9 with TRBJ2-1, with TRBD1 matching over 8 bases. CDR1 is SEHNR, CDR2 FQNEAQ, per germline (reference sequence). CDR3 length: 16 amino acids. With 1 base clipped from V and 3 bases from J, the junction kept 5 bases outside the gene matches. CDR3 amino acids: CASSLVFGTGYNEQFF. In DNA, the CDR3 is TGTGCCAGCAGCTTAGTCTTTGGGACAGGCTACAATGAGCAGTTCTTC.

This sequence joins TRBV5-1 and TRBJ2-7, with TRBD1 matching over 9 bases. The germline V gene has CDR1 SGHRS and CDR2 YFSETQ. This CDR3 has 15 amino acids. V lost 4 bases to trimming and J lost 4 bases; unmatched junction nucleotides: 9. DNA for the CDR3: TGCGCCAGCAGCCCTGGGACAGGGAACATATACGAGCAGTACTTC. Translated: CASSPGTGNIYEQYF.

The V gene is TRBV5-4, the J gene TRBJ1-1; D possibly corresponds to TRBD1 (5 bases). This CDR3 is built from 14 residues. Trimming took 0 bases from V and 5 from J, leaving 11 bases between them. Germline CDR1 is SGHNT and CDR2 is YYREEE (reference sequence). The CDR3 nucleotides are TGTGCCAGCAGCTTGGAGGTGGGGGGTACTGAAGCTTTCTTT. It codes for CASSLEVGGTEAFF.

V gene TRBV9 combines with J gene TRBJ2-5; 11 bases fit TRBD2. The CDR3 totals 16 residues. The ends lost 4 bases at V and 2 bases at J; junction bases unmatched: 7. Germline V lookup: CDR1 SGDLS, CDR2 YYNGEE. The CDR3 sequence: CASSPDSGGVQETQYF. For the CDR3, the DNA is TGTGCCAGCAGCCCGGATAGCGGGGGGGTACAAGAGACCCAGTACTTC.